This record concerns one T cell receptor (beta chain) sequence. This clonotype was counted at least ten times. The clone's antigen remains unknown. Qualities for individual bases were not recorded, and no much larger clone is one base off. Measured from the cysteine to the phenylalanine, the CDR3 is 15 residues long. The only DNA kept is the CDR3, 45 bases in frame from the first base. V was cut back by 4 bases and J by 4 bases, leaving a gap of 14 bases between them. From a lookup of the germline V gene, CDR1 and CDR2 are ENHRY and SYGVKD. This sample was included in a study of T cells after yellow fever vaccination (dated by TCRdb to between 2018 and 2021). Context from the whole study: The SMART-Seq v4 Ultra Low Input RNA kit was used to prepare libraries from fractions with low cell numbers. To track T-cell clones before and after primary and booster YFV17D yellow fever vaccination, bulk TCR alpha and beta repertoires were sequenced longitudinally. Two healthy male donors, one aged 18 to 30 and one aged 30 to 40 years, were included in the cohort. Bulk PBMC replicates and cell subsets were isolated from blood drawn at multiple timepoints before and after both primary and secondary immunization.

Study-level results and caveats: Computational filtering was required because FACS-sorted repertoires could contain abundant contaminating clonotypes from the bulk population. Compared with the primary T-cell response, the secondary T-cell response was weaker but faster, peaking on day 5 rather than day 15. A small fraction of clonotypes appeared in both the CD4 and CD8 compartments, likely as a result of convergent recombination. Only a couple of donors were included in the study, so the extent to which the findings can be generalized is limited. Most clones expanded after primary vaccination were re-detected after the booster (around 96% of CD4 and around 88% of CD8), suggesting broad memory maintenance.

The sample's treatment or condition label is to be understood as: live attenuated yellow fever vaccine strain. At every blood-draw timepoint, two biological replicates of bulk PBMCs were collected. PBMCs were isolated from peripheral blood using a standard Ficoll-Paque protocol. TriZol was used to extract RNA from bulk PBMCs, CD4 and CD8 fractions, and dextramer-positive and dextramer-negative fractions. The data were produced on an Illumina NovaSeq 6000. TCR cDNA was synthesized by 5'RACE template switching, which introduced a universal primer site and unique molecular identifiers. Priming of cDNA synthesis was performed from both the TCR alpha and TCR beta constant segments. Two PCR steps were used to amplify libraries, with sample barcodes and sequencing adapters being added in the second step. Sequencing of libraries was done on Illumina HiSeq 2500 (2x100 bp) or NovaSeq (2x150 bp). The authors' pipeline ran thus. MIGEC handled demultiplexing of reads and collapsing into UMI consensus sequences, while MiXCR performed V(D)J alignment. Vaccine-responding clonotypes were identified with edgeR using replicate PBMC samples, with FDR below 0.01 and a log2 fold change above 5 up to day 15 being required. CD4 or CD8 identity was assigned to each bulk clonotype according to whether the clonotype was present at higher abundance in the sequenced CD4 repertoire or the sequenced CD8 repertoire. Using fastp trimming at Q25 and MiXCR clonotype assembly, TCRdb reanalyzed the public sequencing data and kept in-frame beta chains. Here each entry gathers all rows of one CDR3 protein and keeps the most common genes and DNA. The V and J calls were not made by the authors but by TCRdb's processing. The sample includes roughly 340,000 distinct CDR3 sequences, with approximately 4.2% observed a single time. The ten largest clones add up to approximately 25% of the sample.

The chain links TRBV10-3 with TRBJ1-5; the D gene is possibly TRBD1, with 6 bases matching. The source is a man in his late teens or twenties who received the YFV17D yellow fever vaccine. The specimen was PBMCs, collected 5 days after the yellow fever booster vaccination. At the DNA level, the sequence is TGTGCCATCAGTGCTTCCGGAGGGGGAAATCAGCCCCAGCATTTT. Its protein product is CAISASGGGNQPQHF.